These 18 T cell receptor beta chains were all obtained from the same sample, sequenced in a study of regulatory T cells in long-lasting Graves disease (dated by TCRdb to the early 2020s). The intended sense of this specimen's time point label: newly diagnosed GD, antithyroid drugs for less than 3 months. For both TCR sequencing and RNA sequencing, RNA was extracted from PBMCs in TRIzol. The library was obtained by multiplex PCR. The instrument was an Illumina HiSeq 4000. TCR beta libraries were built with iRepertoire HTBI primers and Arm-PCR amplification of CDR3 regions. In TCRdb, the public reads were trimmed at Q25 with fastp and aligned with MiXCR, with productive beta chains retained. Merged by CDR3 protein, the rows form single entries marked with the most common genes and DNA. The sample includes about 440,000 distinct CDR3 sequences, with roughly 15% observed a single time. The top ten clones comprise over 8.5% of the sample.

The same data also contributed to another study, on T cells in Graves' hyperthyroidism and ophthalmopathy.

The source material was peripheral blood mononuclear cells (PBMCs), sampled at new diagnosis, from a patient treated with antithyroid drugs. Receptors were obtained from a woman in her 30s with Graves disease. Donor details come from another sample of the same person, matched by shared clones.

The table lists this clonotype with a few counts. The chain is built from TRBV6-1 and TRBJ1-5; 8 bases agree with TRBD1. The CDR3 is 16 amino acids. Germline lookup yields CDR1 MNHNS and CDR2 SASEGT. The trim removed 5 bases at V and 5 bases at J, leaving 11 bases unmatched. The CDR3 nucleotides are TGTGCCAGCAGTCCCATCTCGGGCAGGGGGCATCAGCCCCAGCATTTT. This sequence encodes CASSPISGRGHQPQHF.

The chain couples TRBV28 to TRBJ2-1; D is possibly TRBD2 (5 bases). CDR1 is MDHEN and CDR2 is SYDVKM in the germline V gene. V gave up 1 base and J gave up 2 bases, with 12 bases separating them. The CDR3 contains 16 residues. The CDR3 sequence: CASSLFVTTAYNEQFF. The CDR3 DNA reads TGTGCCAGCAGTTTATTTGTGACTACCGCCTACAATGAGCAGTTCTTC. The full variable domain, rest sourced from reference TRBV28 and TRBJ2-1, is DVKVTQSSRYLVKRTGEKVFLECVQDMDHENMFWYRQDPGLGLRLIYFSYDVKMKEKGDIPEGYSVSREKKERFSLILESASTNQTSMYLCASSLFVTTAYNEQFFGPGTRLTVL.

The chain recombines TRBV19 with TRBJ2-7, with D tentatively TRBD2 (5 bases). The CDR3 runs to 14 residues. From germline, CDR1 is LNHDA and CDR2 SQIVND (reference sequence). V was shortened by 3 bases and J by 1 base, with 10 bases between the two germline ends. The CDR3 region has the DNA TGTGCCAGTAGTATTCGGGGTATTTCCTACGAGCAGTACTTC. Translation: CASSIRGISYEQYF.

This clonotype has just a few counts. The CDR3, as DNA: TGTGCCAGCAGTTCCTATAGCGGGTACACAGATACGCAGTATTTT. This encodes CASSSYSGYTDTQYF. The gene calls are TRBV6-5 and TRBJ2-3; 7 bases are shared with TRBD2. V shed 4 bases, J shed 2 bases, and the junction held 6 bases outside the gene matches. Per germline, CDR1 MNHEY and CDR2 SVGAGI. The CDR3 runs 15 residues.

This sequence joins TRBV24-1 and TRBJ2-3, with 7 bases that match TRBD2. Germline V gene data show CDR1 as KGHDR and CDR2 as SFDVKD. V lost 0 bases and J lost 2; bases outside the gene matches: 4. This CDR3 contains 16 residues. CDR3 DNA: TGTGCCACCAGTGATTTGGCTAGCGGAGACACAGATACGCAGTATTTT. Translating gives CATSDLASGDTDTQYF.

This clonotype was counted ten times or more. This chain uses TRBV28 with TRBJ1-4; unclear D gene. This CDR3 is built from 17 residues. CDR1 and CDR2 from the germline V gene are MDHEN and SYDVKM. V was pared by 3 bases and J by 8 bases, with 22 bases between. The CDR3 loop is CASSFLSARVRTEKLFF. The CDR3, as DNA: TGTGCCAGCAGTTTCCTCAGTGCGCGGGTCCGCACGGAAAAACTGTTTTTT.

The table lists this clonotype with many counts. The rearrangement links TRBV28 to TRBJ2-7; 10 nucleotides line up with TRBD2. The V gene end was trimmed by 1 base and the J gene end by 4 bases; junction bases not matched to a gene: 10. The CDR3 has 17 residues. Per the germline V gene, CDR1 is MDHEN and CDR2 is SYDVKM. CDR3 loop: CASSLFSGRAGFYEQYF. In DNA, the CDR3 is TGTGCCAGCAGTTTATTCAGCGGGAGGGCCGGGTTTTACGAGCAGTACTTC. Complete variable domain (other parts from reference TRBV28 and TRBJ2-7): DVKVTQSSRYLVKRTGEKVFLECVQDMDHENMFWYRQDPGLGLRLIYFSYDVKMKEKGDIPEGYSVSREKKERFSLILESASTNQTSMYLCASSLFSGRAGFYEQYFGPGTRLTVT.

Comments on this clonotype: Since a much larger clone is just one base distant, this may be a read error. The gene calls are TRBV18 and TRBJ2-3; D uncertain. Germline CDR1 and CDR2: KGHSH and LQKENI. CDR3 length: 14 amino acids. The V end was cut by 2 bases, the J end by 2 bases, with 8 bases between. CDR3 sequence: CASSPASNTDTQYF. The CDR3 DNA follows: TGTGCCAGCTCACCAGCGAGCAACACAGATACGCAGTATTTT. Filled out from reference TRBV18 and TRBJ2-3, the complete variable domain reads NAGVMQNPRHLVRRRGQEARLRCSPMKGHSHVYWYRQLPEEGLKFMVYLQKENIIDESGMPKERFSAEFPKEGPSILRIQQVVRGDSAAYFCASSPASNTDTQYFGPGTRLTVL.

This clonotype was seen at least ten times. The chain carries TRBV28 and TRBJ2-1; TRBD2 aligns across 7 bases. The CDR3 loop spans 13 amino acids. CDR1 and CDR2 (germline): MDHEN, SYDVKM. V shed 3 bases, J shed 9 bases, and the junction held 5 bases outside the gene matches. This CDR3 is CASSFRLASEQFF. For the CDR3, the DNA is TGTGCCAGCAGTTTTCGACTAGCTAGTGAGCAGTTCTTC. Full variable domain (rest looked up from reference TRBV28 and TRBJ2-1): DVKVTQSSRYLVKRTGEKVFLECVQDMDHENMFWYRQDPGLGLRLIYFSYDVKMKEKGDIPEGYSVSREKKERFSLILESASTNQTSMYLCASSFRLASEQFFGPGTRLTVL.

This clonotype was seen many times. V usage is TRBV6-5 and J usage is TRBJ1-2; D is undetermined. Germline V gives CDR1 MNHEY, CDR2 SVGAGI. V shed 4 bases and J shed 2 bases, with 17 bases lying between them. The CDR3 length is 16 residues. The CDR3 sequence: CASSLSSGSLNYGYTF. DNA for the CDR3: TGTGCCAGCAGTTTGTCGTCCGGCAGTCTAAACTATGGCTACACCTTC.

This clonotype has a count of ten or more. The chain is built from TRBV27 and TRBJ2-1; 11 bases match TRBD2. J gave up 2 bases and V 3 bases, and 6 bases lay outside the gene matches. CDR3 length equals 17 residues. Germline CDR1 is MNHEY and CDR2 is SMNVEV (reference sequence). The DNA of the CDR3 is TGTGCCAGCAGTTTCGCTAGCGGGAGGTTACCCTACAATGAGCAGTTCTTC. Encoded protein: CASSFASGRLPYNEQFF.

This clonotype was found many times. This chain joins TRBV18 and TRBJ2-7, with 10 bases identical to TRBD2. V lost 3 bases, J lost 2 bases, and 4 bases stayed unmatched. Germline assignment: CDR1 KGHSH and CDR2 LQKENI. This CDR3 comprises 15 residues. CDR3 amino acids: CASSPLAGDAYEQYF. The CDR3, as DNA: TGTGCCAGCTCACCCCTAGCGGGAGATGCCTACGAGCAGTACTTC.

As concerns this clonotype: One junction end disagrees with the germline gene, perhaps due to a read error. The chain joins TRBV28 to TRBJ2-3, with 7 bases lining up with TRBD2. The germline V gene encodes CDR1 MDHEN and CDR2 SYDVKM. The CDR3 sequence is 16 residues long. The CDR3 coding sequence is TGTGCCAGCAGTCCCTATCTTGCGGGAGTTTCAGATGCGCAGTATTTT. This codes for CASSPYLAGVSDAQYF.

At least ten counts were recorded for this clonotype. The CDR3: CASSQGPSLPEQYF. In DNA, the CDR3 is TGTGCCAGCAGCCAAGGACCTTCCCTTCCTGAGCAGTACTTC. The V and J genes are TRBV3-1 and TRBJ2-7; D remains unclear. The CDR3 totals 14 residues. Trimming took off 1 base at V and 7 bases at J, with 14 bases between the two ends. Germline V gene sequence: CDR1 LGHDT, CDR2 YNNKEL (reference sequence).

In this sample, this clonotype turned up many times. The rearrangement links TRBV28 to TRBJ2-1; tentative D call: TRBD2 (5 bases). Germline V CDR1 and CDR2: MDHEN, SYDVKM. The ends were cut back, 4 bases at V and 0 bases at J, with 13 bases in the middle. The CDR3 sequence is 16 residues long. CDR3 loop: CASSSLNGNSYNEQFF. The CDR3 DNA reads TGTGCCAGCAGTTCACTTAACGGGAACTCCTACAATGAGCAGTTCTTC.

There are many counts of this clonotype. The CDR3 DNA is TGTGCCAGCACCCCCCGCGTCGCGACGAACACTGAAGCTTTCTTT. It translates to CASTPRVATNTEAFF. This rearrangement joins TRBV27 to TRBJ1-1; D remains ambiguous. Germline V lookup: CDR1 MNHEY, CDR2 SMNVEV (reference sequence). The CDR3 has 15 residues. Between the trimmed V and J ends, which lost 7 bases and 1 base, there was a span of 16 bases.

The chain carries TRBV12-3 or TRBV12-4 and TRBJ2-2, with D tentatively TRBD2 (6 bases). The CDR3 is 15 residues long. Trimming stripped 3 bases from V and 1 base from J, with 9 bases between. The CDR3 sequence is CASSFGTLNTGELFF. CDR3 sequence (DNA): TGTGCCAGCAGTTTCGGGACTCTGAACACCGGGGAGCTGTTTTTT.

In this sample, this clonotype turned up many times. The V gene is TRBV28, the J gene TRBJ2-7; D perhaps matches TRBD1 (6 bases). CDR3 length: 12 amino acids. Trimming took off 8 bases at V and 6 bases at J, with 14 bases between the two ends. CDR1 and CDR2 (germline): MDHEN, SYDVKM. CDR3 DNA sequence: TGTGCCAGCTCCCAACAGGGAGCCGAGCAGTACTTC. Its translation: CASSQQGAEQYF.